Presented here are 27 T cell receptor beta chains from one specimen sequenced in a study of shared clonotypes between healthy human individuals. Only in-frame clones appear in the TCRdb table, and some are missing; sequencing was by immunoSEQ multiplex PCR. The table records about 2 million clones, 90% to 95% of them present only once. What was sequenced was naive CD4+ T cells sorted from blood. Subset noted: CD45RA+ positively selected. The source of these receptors is a man younger than 35 in good health.

This clone was observed at least ten times. This same CDR3 is encoded by further DNA sequences in the sample. This chain connects TRBV7-2 to TRBJ2-2; the D is unclear. With 0 bases removed from V and 4 bases from J, the gap between germline ends came to 3 bases. The CDR3 spans 13 residues. The germline CDR1 and CDR2 sequences are SGHTA and FQGNSA. CDR3 in DNA: TGTGCCAGCAGCTTAGCGGGCACCGGGGAGCTGTTTTTT. It translates to CASSLAGTGELFF.

The CDR3 bases are TGTGCCAGCAGTTCCGAAGAGGGGGCGTCTGGCTACACCTTC. Amino acid sequence: CASSSEEGASGYTF. This chain uses TRBV28 with TRBJ1-2, with 7 bases matching TRBD1. With 4 bases clipped from V and 7 bases from J, the junction kept 9 bases outside the gene matches. CDR3 length: 14 amino acids. Germline V CDR1 and CDR2: MDHEN, SYDVKM.

The chain employs TRBV28 and TRBJ1-1; the D is unclear. V lost 1 base and J 7 bases, leaving 7 bases between the germline ends. The CDR3 runs to 12 residues. Germline CDR1 reads MDHEN; CDR2 reads SYDVKM. The CDR3: CASSLFRLEAFF. Written as DNA, the CDR3 is TGTGCCAGCAGTTTATTCAGACTTGAAGCTTTCTTT.

The chain combines TRBV10-1 with TRBJ1-5, with D unclear. The V end lost 1 base, the J end lost 0 bases, and 7 bases lay between the germline ends. This CDR3 region has 15 residues. Germline assignment: CDR1 WNHNN and CDR2 SYGVQD (reference sequence). The CDR3 loop reads CASSELTPSNQPQHF. The CDR3 nucleotides are TGCGCCAGCAGTGAGTTGACACCTAGCAATCAGCCCCAGCATTTT.

The chain combines TRBV7-9 with TRBJ2-5; no reliable D call. The CDR3 sequence is 12 residues long. The germline V gene encodes CDR1 SEHNR and CDR2 FQNEAQ (reference sequence). Trimming cost V 2 bases and J 11 bases, with 12 bases left between them. This CDR3 reads CASSLIGSEQYF. Written as DNA, the CDR3 is TGTGCCAGCAGCTTAATTGGTAGTGAGCAGTACTTC.

The chain combines TRBV7-2 with TRBJ2-7, with D perhaps TRBD1 or TRBD2 (5 bases each). CDR1 and CDR2 (germline): SGHTA, FQGNSA. The CDR3 has 15 residues. V was trimmed by 2 bases and J by 0 bases, leaving 11 bases between them. The CDR3 is CASSLRWGSSYEQYF. Here the CDR3 DNA reads TGTGCCAGCAGCTTAAGGTGGGGGAGCTCCTACGAGCAGTACTTC. Complete variable domain (other parts from reference TRBV7-2 and TRBJ2-7): GAGVSQSPSNKVTEKGKDVELRCDPISGHTALYWYRQSLGQGLEFLIYFQGNSAPDKSGLPSDRFSAERTGGSVSTLTIQRTQQEDSAVYLCASSLRWGSSYEQYFGPGTRLTVT.

The DNA for the CDR3 is TGTGCCAGTACCCGGGGGGGGCTAGGGAATGAGCAGTTCTTC. Translating it yields CASTRGGLGNEQFF. This chain connects TRBV19 to TRBJ2-1, with 8 positions matching TRBD2. The CDR3 extends over 14 amino acids. Germline loops: CDR1 LNHDA, CDR2 SQIVND (reference sequence). Trimming took 7 bases from V and 7 from J; bases not matched to a gene: 9.

This clone was picked up one time. The J gene is TRBJ2-7, the V gene TRBV28, with 7 positions matching TRBD1. Germline values: CDR1 MDHEN, CDR2 SYDVKM. The CDR3 spans 14 residues. The trim removed 7 bases at V and 0 bases at J, leaving 6 bases unmatched. CDR3 sequence: CASNTGVGSYEQYF. Here the CDR3 DNA reads TGTGCCAGCAACACAGGGGTGGGCTCCTACGAGCAGTACTTC.

This chain joins TRBV19 and TRBJ1-5; the D gene is possibly TRBD1 (6 bases). Trimming left V 9 bases short and J 0 bases short, with 18 bases between. The germline V gene encodes CDR1 LNHDA and CDR2 SQIVND (reference sequence). CDR3 length: 16 residues. CDR3 protein: CASRRTGAYSNQPQHF. The CDR3 coding sequence is TGTGCCAGCCGCCGGACGGGGGCATATAGCAATCAGCCCCAGCATTTT. Combining the CDR3 with reference TRBV19 and TRBJ1-5 gives the whole variable domain DGGITQSPKYLFRKEGQNVTLSCEQNLNHDAMYWYRQDPGQGLRLIYYSQIVNDFQKGDIAEGYSVSREKKESFPLTVTSAQKNPTAFYLCASRRTGAYSNQPQHFGDGTRLSIL.

For this clone: Other DNA sequences from this sample encode an identical CDR3 as well. The chain is built from TRBV5-4 and TRBJ2-5; TRBD1 matches 9 bases. The CDR3 loop spans 14 amino acids. The V segment lost 3 bases and the J segment 1 base; nucleotides outside the gene matches: 1. Looked up from germline, CDR1 is SGHNT and CDR2 is YYREEE (reference sequence). CDR3 in DNA: TGTGCCAGCAGCTGGGGACAGGGCCAAGAGACCCAGTACTTC. Translated, it gives CASSWGQGQETQYF.

This sequence joins TRBV7-2 and TRBJ1-1; D call uncertain. The CDR3 is 15 residues long. Trimming stripped 6 bases from V and 1 base from J, with 15 bases between. Germline V gene lookup returns CDR1 SGHTA and CDR2 FQGNSA. CDR3 loop: CASRITEGANTEAFF. DNA of the CDR3: TGTGCCAGCAGAATAACCGAGGGAGCGAACACTGAAGCTTTCTTT.

In its sample, this clone was seen once. The V call is TRBV2, the J call TRBJ2-7; possible D gene TRBD2, 6 bases. CDR3 size: 13 residues. CDR1 SNHLY and CDR2 FYNNEI come from the germline V gene. Trimming took 6 bases from V and 3 from J, leaving 12 bases between them. The CDR3 nucleotides read TGTGCCAGCAGCGTCCGGGGGTACTACGAGCAGTACTTC. Protein sequence: CASSVRGYYEQYF.

The chain links TRBV27 to TRBJ2-7; D tentatively reads TRBD1 or TRBD2 (6 bases each). The V gene lost 8 bases and the J gene lost 2 bases, with 16 bases spanning the gap. The V gene's germline CDR1 is MNHEY and CDR2 SMNVEV (reference sequence). The length of the CDR3 is 14 residues. The chain's CDR3 is CASRGGGPPYEQYF. CDR3 in DNA: TGTGCCAGCCGGGGTGGGGGGCCCCCCTACGAGCAGTACTTC.

The V call is TRBV7-2, the J call TRBJ2-7, with 7 bases lining up with TRBD1. The CDR3 is made up of 15 amino acids. Trimming took 5 bases from V and 3 from J; bases not matched to a gene: 10. The germline gives CDR1 SGHTA, CDR2 FQGNSA. The CDR3 here is CASSQRQGPSYEQYF. In DNA form, the CDR3 reads TGTGCCAGCAGCCAGCGACAGGGACCGAGCTACGAGCAGTACTTC. Variable domain in full (rest from reference TRBV7-2 and TRBJ2-7): GAGVSQSPSNKVTEKGKDVELRCDPISGHTALYWYRQSLGQGLEFLIYFQGNSAPDKSGLPSDRFSAERTGGSVSTLTIQRTQQEDSAVYLCASSQRQGPSYEQYFGPGTRLTVT.

The chain links TRBV7-2 to TRBJ2-1; D is uncertain. CDR1 is SGHTA and CDR2 is FQGNSA in the germline V gene. Trimming pared 1 base from V and 7 bases from J, leaving 14 bases between. The CDR3 runs to 15 residues. The CDR3 reads CASSLEGQPWNEQFF. The CDR3 nucleotides read TGTGCCAGCAGCTTAGAGGGCCAGCCGTGGAATGAGCAGTTCTTC.

The CDR3 coding sequence is TGTGCCAGTAGTATCTCCGGGAACAATGAGCAGTTCTTC. Translation: CASSISGNNEQFF. The chain carries TRBV19 and TRBJ2-1, with D possibly matching TRBD2 (5 bases). Trimming took off 3 bases at V and 5 bases at J, with 8 bases between the two ends. This CDR3 has 13 residues. Germline V CDR1 and CDR2: LNHDA, SQIVND (reference sequence). Together with reference TRBV19 and TRBJ2-1, the CDR3 gives the full variable domain: DGGITQSPKYLFRKEGQNVTLSCEQNLNHDAMYWYRQDPGQGLRLIYYSQIVNDFQKGDIAEGYSVSREKKESFPLTVTSAQKNPTAFYLCASSISGNNEQFFGPGTRLTVL.

J is TRBJ2-3 and V is TRBV5-1, with 10 bases aligning to TRBD1. This CDR3 is 18 amino acids long. V was clipped by 0 bases and J by 3 bases; unmatched bases: 10. Per germline, CDR1 SGHRS and CDR2 YFSETQ. This CDR3 reads CASSLGPPGQGITDTQYF. As DNA, the CDR3 is TGCGCCAGCAGCTTGGGACCGCCGGGACAGGGGATTACAGATACGCAGTATTTT.

The chain is built from TRBV6-1 and TRBJ2-7; 7 bases map to TRBD1. Per germline, CDR1 MNHNS and CDR2 SASEGT. After removal of 7 bases from V and 1 base from J, the junction contained 10 bases not matched to a gene. The CDR3 sequence is 15 residues long. CDR3 in amino acids: CASTRGGLESYEQYF. Written as DNA, the CDR3 is TGTGCCAGCACCCGAGGGGGCTTGGAGTCCTACGAGCAGTACTTC.

The chain carries TRBV28 and TRBJ2-3; D remains unclear. The germline V and J ends were trimmed by 3 bases and 6 bases, with 13 bases remaining between them. CDR3 length equals 14 residues. Per the germline V gene, CDR1 is MDHEN and CDR2 is SYDVKM. CDR3 sequence reads: CASSFPLMVDTQYF. The CDR3 DNA sequence: TGTGCCAGCAGTTTTCCCCTCATGGTCGATACGCAGTATTTT. The full variable domain, with the rest looked up from reference TRBV28 and TRBJ2-3, is DVKVTQSSRYLVKRTGEKVFLECVQDMDHENMFWYRQDPGLGLRLIYFSYDVKMKEKGDIPEGYSVSREKKERFSLILESASTNQTSMYLCASSFPLMVDTQYFGPGTRLTVL.

The rearrangement links TRBV5-1 to TRBJ2-2; D ambiguous. Deletions cut 1 base from V and 5 bases from J, with 6 bases between. The germline CDR1 and CDR2 sequences are SGHRS and YFSETQ. The CDR3 loop spans 13 amino acids. CDR3 DNA: TGCGCCAGCAGCTTGACGCCAACCGGGGAGCTGTTTTTT. It specifies CASSLTPTGELFF.

In regard to this clone: The same CDR3 can be traced to other DNA sequences in this sample. The chain recombines TRBV6-6 with TRBJ1-2, with D perhaps TRBD1 (5 bases). The CDR3 loop spans 13 amino acids. The germline gives CDR1 MNHNY, CDR2 SVGAGI (reference sequence). V lost 2 bases, J lost 2 bases, and 6 bases lay in between. CDR3 amino acids: CASSYGDNYGYTF. The CDR3 coding sequence is TGTGCCAGCAGTTACGGGGACAACTATGGCTACACCTTC.

V gene TRBV19 combines with J gene TRBJ1-4; the D is unclear. There are 13 residues in the CDR3. Germline V gene sequence: CDR1 LNHDA, CDR2 SQIVND (reference sequence). Trimming shortened V by 5 bases and J by 8 bases, and 12 bases separated the two germline ends. CDR3 sequence: CASSEGWAEKLFF. CDR3 nucleotides: TGTGCCAGTAGTGAAGGGTGGGCCGAAAAACTGTTTTTT.

This rearrangement joins TRBV5-1 to TRBJ2-3; TRBD2 agrees at 12 bases. There are 16 residues in the CDR3. CDR1 and CDR2 (germline): SGHRS, YFSETQ. With 5 bases clipped from V and 4 bases from J, the junction kept 8 bases outside the gene matches. CDR3 in DNA: TGCGCCAGCAGACAAACTAGCGGGAGGTCTTCAGATACGCAGTATTTT. Its protein product is CASRQTSGRSSDTQYF.

The CDR3 sequence: CASSVAGLAAQETQYF. For the CDR3, the DNA is TGTGCCAGCAGCGTAGCGGGCCTAGCGGCCCAAGAGACCCAGTACTTC. The genes are TRBV9 and TRBJ2-5, with 7 bases fitting TRBD2. The CDR3 spans 16 residues. Germline CDR1 is SGDLS and CDR2 is YYNGEE. V shed 0 bases and J 1 base; nucleotides not matched to a gene: 6. The full variable domain, in which reference TRBV9 and TRBJ2-5 provide the parts outside the CDR3, is DSGVTQTPKHLITATGQRVTLRCSPRSGDLSVYWYQQSLDQGLQFLIQYYNGEERAKGNILERFSAQQFPDLHSELNLSSLELGDSALYFCASSVAGLAAQETQYFGPGTRLLVL.

This clone was seen once. The chain has TRBV19 and TRBJ1-3; D perhaps matches TRBD1 (5 bases). Germline V lookup: CDR1 LNHDA, CDR2 SQIVND (reference sequence). This CDR3 contains 15 residues. Trimming took off 3 bases at V and 3 bases at J, with 12 bases between the two ends. The DNA of the CDR3 is TGTGCCAGTAGTATTCAGAGGGGCTTTGGAAACACCATATATTTT. As protein: CASSIQRGFGNTIYF.

DNA for the CDR3: TGTGCCAGCAGCCTTCCCGGGGCCCAGGGGAAACTGTTTTTT. It encodes CASSLPGAQGKLFF. The genes are TRBV7-2 and TRBJ1-4; the D gene is possibly TRBD1 (6 bases). The CDR3 contains 14 residues. CDR1 and CDR2 (germline): SGHTA, FQGNSA. V lost 5 bases and J 11 bases, leaving 18 bases between the germline ends.

To note about this clone: The sample holds other DNA sequences that translate to the same CDR3. The V call is TRBV7-2, the J call TRBJ2-1; tentatively, D is TRBD1 or TRBD2 (5 bases each). The ends were cut back, 1 base at V and 0 bases at J, with 7 bases in the middle. Germline V CDR1 and CDR2: SGHTA, FQGNSA. The CDR3 has 15 amino acids. The CDR3 DNA follows: TGTGCCAGCAGCTTAGTGGGGACCTCCTACAATGAGCAGTTCTTC. Amino acids: CASSLVGTSYNEQFF.